The entry below describes one T cell receptor (beta chain). Its specificity is unknown. Germline V CDR1 and CDR2: SEHNR, FQNEAQ (reference sequence). Trimming pared 3 bases from V and 4 bases from J, leaving 7 bases between. The CDR3 spans 13 residues. This entry comes from a study of siplizumab effects on memory and regulatory T cells. Study results and caveats: Naive T cells seemed more diverse than memory cells and seemed major alloresponse contributors. Mappable CD4+ clones that were alloreactive averaged roughly 69% Treg-derived with siplizumab versus roughly 27% in controls.

Per sample, roughly 10^5 TCR templates underwent assay. Produced via immunoSEQ multiplex PCR; TCRdb's table is partial and in-frame only. The table lists about 110,000 clones, 85% to 95% of them singletons, with about 0.32% in the top ten. The TCR originated in a human donor in good health. The specimen was CD4+ T cells sorted from blood. The V gene is TRBV7-9, the J gene TRBJ2-1; TRBD1 might be the D (6 bases). CDR3 bases: TGTGCCAGCAGCTTGGACAGATACAATGAGCAGTTCTTC. Its protein is CASSLDRYNEQFF.